The 3 T cell receptor beta chains below come from one sample, sequenced in a study of T cells in Graves' hyperthyroidism and ophthalmopathy. It was RNA transcripts that yielded the amplified TCR beta CDR3 regions. TCR CDR3 underwent first-round RT-PCR with the HTBI primer set. TCRdb ran MiXCR on the multiplex PCR reads and lists one entry per CDR3 protein. The sample yields about 130,000 distinct CDR3 sequences, 22% seen once. The sequenced material came from blood. Receptors originate from a woman in her forties or fifties with Graves' hyperthyroidism that later progressed to Graves' ophthalmopathy.

In its sample, this clonotype was seen once. The chain carries TRBV28 and TRBJ2-7, with TRBD1 matching over 10 bases. Losses at the gene ends were 6 bases for V and 6 bases for J; bases not matched to a gene: 20. CDR1 and CDR2 (germline): MDHEN, SYDVKM. The CDR3 runs 18 residues. CDR3 in amino acids: CASSHLLLGQGYYREQYF. CDR3 DNA sequence: TGTGCCAGCAGCCACCTCCTTTTGGGACAGGGGTATTACCGCGAGCAGTACTTC.

This clonotype was recorded a few times. The chain couples TRBV6-1 to TRBJ2-7; 10 bases match TRBD2. J was trimmed by 0 bases and V by 7 bases; bases with no gene match: 15. Germline CDR1 MNHNS, CDR2 SASEGT. This CDR3 is built from 18 residues. The CDR3 nucleotides are TGTGCCAGCACCGTGGGCTATATGGCTAGCGGGAGCTCCTACGAGCAGTACTTC. Translated, it gives CASTVGYMASGSSYEQYF.

This clonotype was found many times. This chain connects TRBV11-2 to TRBJ2-1, with TRBD1 matching 9 bases. Germline lookup yields CDR1 SGHAT and CDR2 FQNNGV. The V gene end was trimmed by 4 bases and the J gene end by 8 bases; junction bases not matched to a gene: 6. The CDR3 has 14 amino acids. As DNA, the CDR3 is TGTGCCAGCAGCTCCCTGGGACAGGGCTATGAGCAGTTCTTC. As protein: CASSSLGQGYEQFF.